This T cell receptor (beta chain) was documented in a study of tumor-infiltrating lymphocytes in primary liver carcinoma. Using a constant-region primer together with ProtoScript II reverse transcriptase, TCR beta cDNA was made from about 490 ng of total RNA. Generation of the TCR beta libraries relied on three nested multiplex PCR rounds using slightly modified ARM-PCR. Amplification in the first two PCR rounds was performed using TRBV1-TRBV30 forward primers and a C-beta reverse primer for 10 cycles each. Using its own MiXCR run on the multiplex PCR reads, TCRdb lists one record per CDR3 protein. The sample has about 44,000 distinct CDR3 sequences, about 75% seen once. This clonotype is a singleton in its sample. RNA and DNA were co-extracted from around 20-30 mg of unsorted bulk tissue. From germline, CDR1 is SGHTS and CDR2 YDEGEE. The CDR3 has 15 residues. Unmatched junction bases numbered 20, after V lost 9 bases and J lost 11 bases.

The source material was tumor-adjacent normal liver tissue. The gene calls are TRBV5-8 and TRBJ2-1, with 7 nucleotides matching TRBD2. The sequence came from a woman in her twenties or thirties with primary liver carcinoma and hepatitis B virus infection. CDR3 protein: CATGRGPSLYSKQFF. In nucleotides, the CDR3 is TGTGCCACTGGGAGGGGACCTTCCCTCTACAGTAAGCAGTTCTTC. Complete variable domain (other parts from reference TRBV5-8 and TRBJ2-1): EAGVTQSPTHLIKTRGQQATLRCSPISGHTSVYWYQQALGLGLQFLLWYDEGEERNRGNFPPRFSGRQFPNYSSELNVNALELEDSALYLCATGRGPSLYSKQFFGPGTRLTVL.